The 17 T cell receptor beta chains listed next were all sequenced from one sample in a study of blood T cell repertoires in COVID-19. Sequencing used immunoSEQ multiplex PCR; TCRdb keeps in-frame clones, though not all of them. The sample lists about 240,000 clones; around 89% were seen once. Specimen: PBMCs or T cells enriched from blood (not recorded which). Receptors originate from a woman in her 30s who had recovered from COVID-19.

The genes are TRBV4-1 and TRBJ1-2; 8 positions agree with TRBD1. This CDR3 has 17 amino acids. Germline V gene sequence: CDR1 MGHRA, CDR2 YSYEKL. J gave up 2 bases and V 3 bases, and 11 bases lay outside the gene matches. Here the CDR3 DNA reads TGCGCCAGCAGCCACCCCCAACCCCGGGACAGGAACTATGGCTACACCTTC. Its protein is CASSHPQPRDRNYGYTF.

The chain employs TRBV5-1 and TRBJ2-1; D is uncertain. V lost 1 base to trimming and J lost 0 bases, with 5 bases between them. Germline values: CDR1 SGHRS, CDR2 YFSETQ. CDR3 length: 14 amino acids. CDR3 loop: CASSLTGSYNEQFF. CDR3 sequence (DNA): TGCGCCAGCAGCTTGACTGGCTCCTACAATGAGCAGTTCTTC. The full variable domain, rest sourced from reference TRBV5-1 and TRBJ2-1, is KAGVTQTPRYLIKTRGQQVTLSCSPISGHRSVSWYQQTPGQGLQFLFEYFSETQRNKGNFPGRFSGRQFSNSRSEMNVSTLELGDSALYLCASSLTGSYNEQFFGPGTRLTVL.

This sequence joins TRBV7-9 and TRBJ2-3; a weak D match, TRBD1 (5 bases). This CDR3 contains 15 residues. Germline V gene lookup returns CDR1 SEHNR and CDR2 FQNEAQ (reference sequence). The ends were cut back, 6 bases at V and 2 bases at J, with 15 bases in the middle. This CDR3 reads CASRTTATYTDTQYF. The CDR3 DNA reads as TGTGCCAGCAGAACGACAGCGACATACACAGATACGCAGTATTTT.

The gene calls are TRBV27 and TRBJ2-1, with TRBD2 identical over 14 bases. This CDR3 comprises 20 residues. V was clipped by 1 base and J by 1 base; unmatched bases: 9. Germline CDR1 is MNHEY and CDR2 is SMNVEV (reference sequence). This chain's CDR3 is CASSLWGLAGAYRSYNEQFF. The CDR3 DNA reads TGTGCCAGCAGTTTATGGGGACTAGCGGGAGCCTACCGTTCCTACAATGAGCAGTTCTTC.

The V gene is TRBV5-8, the J gene TRBJ2-6; D gene uncertain. The CDR3 is 17 amino acids. Trimming left V 6 bases short and J 0 bases short, with 16 bases between. CDR1 SGHTS and CDR2 YDEGEE come from the germline V gene. The CDR3 sequence is CASNALVLDSGANVLTF. The CDR3 nucleotides read TGTGCCAGCAACGCGCTAGTGCTGGACTCTGGGGCCAACGTCCTGACTTTC.

The V gene is TRBV30, the J gene TRBJ1-2; a weak D match, TRBD1 (6 bases). The CDR3 covers 13 residues. The germline gives CDR1 GTSNPN, CDR2 SVGIG (reference sequence). Between the trimmed V and J ends, which lost 4 bases and 4 bases, there was a span of 13 bases. CDR3 sequence reads: CAWNLRGGYGYTF. The CDR3, as DNA: TGTGCCTGGAATCTGAGGGGGGGCTATGGCTACACCTTC.

This sequence joins TRBV28 and TRBJ2-3, with 13 bases matching TRBD2. The ends lost 8 bases at V and 11 bases at J; junction bases unmatched: 22. Germline CDR1 reads MDHEN; CDR2 reads SYDVKM. This CDR3 has 18 residues. The CDR3 spells CASRYGLAGETRIGVQYF. The CDR3, as DNA: TGTGCCAGCCGGTACGGACTAGCGGGAGAGACGCGCATAGGGGTGCAGTATTTT.

The genes are TRBV5-1 and TRBJ1-2; tentatively, D is TRBD1 (5 bases). The CDR3 runs to 15 residues. V was shortened by 0 bases and J by 2 bases, with 11 bases between the two germline ends. Germline-derived CDR1 and CDR2 are SGHRS and YFSETQ. CDR3 sequence: CASSLGQGMNYGYTF. DNA of the CDR3: TGCGCCAGCAGCTTGGGCCAGGGAATGAACTATGGCTACACCTTC.

The chain combines TRBV10-3 with TRBJ1-2; maybe TRBD1 (5 bases). Trimming pared 5 bases from V and 4 bases from J, leaving 14 bases between. Germline lookup yields CDR1 ENHRY and CDR2 SYGVKD. The CDR3 covers 14 residues. The CDR3 protein is CAISNRPAGYGYTF. The CDR3 nucleotides read TGTGCCATCAGTAACAGGCCAGCGGGCTATGGCTACACCTTC.

This rearrangement joins TRBV5-4 to TRBJ1-6; D is unresolved. Deletions cut 3 bases from V and 6 bases from J, with 19 bases between. CDR3 length: 17 residues. CDR1 is SGHNT, CDR2 YYREEE, per germline (reference sequence). The CDR3: CASSSDAITAFNSPLHF. CDR3 bases: TGTGCCAGCAGCTCGGATGCCATTACAGCTTTTAATTCACCCCTCCACTTT.

The CDR3 DNA follows: TGTGCCAGCAGCCAAGTTATCCCTGGAAACACCATATATTTT. Translated, it gives CASSQVIPGNTIYF. This rearrangement joins TRBV3-1 (or the pseudogene TRBV3-2) to TRBJ1-3; no clear D. The V end lost 1 base, the J end lost 2 bases, and 6 bases lay between the germline ends. The CDR3 runs to 14 residues. Looked up from germline, CDR1 is LGHDT and CDR2 is YNNKEL (reference sequence).

The chain employs TRBV7-3 and TRBJ1-6; tentatively, D is TRBD1 (6 bases). V was trimmed by 1 base and J by 7 bases, leaving 8 bases between them. This CDR3 region has 14 residues. Per the germline V gene, CDR1 is SGHTA and CDR2 is FQGTGA. This chain's CDR3 is CASSLNRANSPLHF. CDR3 coding DNA: TGTGCCAGCAGCTTAAACAGGGCGAATTCACCCCTCCACTTT.

Comments on this clone: An end of the junction differs from the germline gene, which may be a read error. CDR3 nucleotides: TGTGCTAGCAGCTTATTAGCGGGCCAGAACACCGGGGAGCTGTTTTTT. As protein: CASSLLAGQNTGELFF. This chain connects TRBV7-7 to TRBJ2-2, with TRBD2 matching over 7 bases. This CDR3 comprises 16 residues. CDR1 is SSHAT, CDR2 FNYEAQ, per germline (reference sequence).

The rearrangement joins TRBV4-3 to TRBJ1-2, with 7 bases matching TRBD1. CDR3 length: 15 residues. Germline CDR1 LGHNA, CDR2 YSLEER. V was clipped by 0 bases and J by 2 bases; unmatched bases: 3. For the CDR3, the DNA is TGCGCCAGCAGCCAAGATAGGGGACAGAACTATGGCTACACCTTC. Amino acids: CASSQDRGQNYGYTF.

This chain joins TRBV27 and TRBJ1-5, with TRBD1 as a possible D gene (5 bases). CDR3 size: 15 residues. From germline, CDR1 is MNHEY and CDR2 SMNVEV (reference sequence). Deletions cut 1 base from V and 6 bases from J, with 13 bases between. Here the CDR3 DNA reads TGTGCCAGCAGTTTATTGGGGCAGTTTACTCAGCCCCAGCATTTT. Its translation: CASSLLGQFTQPQHF.

The chain links TRBV28 to TRBJ1-6; 7 nucleotides agree with TRBD1. Germline V gives CDR1 MDHEN, CDR2 SYDVKM. The CDR3 runs to 17 residues. V was clipped by 6 bases and J by 1 base; unmatched bases: 9. CDR3: CASSKTGSASYNSPLHF. CDR3 coding DNA: TGTGCCAGCAGCAAGACAGGGTCGGCGTCCTATAATTCACCCCTCCACTTT. Supplemented by reference TRBV28 and TRBJ1-6, the full variable domain reads DVKVTQSSRYLVKRTGEKVFLECVQDMDHENMFWYRQDPGLGLRLIYFSYDVKMKEKGDIPEGYSVSREKKERFSLILESASTNQTSMYLCASSKTGSASYNSPLHFGNGTRLTVT.

The gene calls are TRBV28 and TRBJ2-5; tentative D call: TRBD1 (5 bases). Germline V gene data show CDR1 as MDHEN and CDR2 as SYDVKM. The ends were cut back, 5 bases at V and 4 bases at J, with 8 bases in the middle. The CDR3 has 12 residues. CDR3 region: CASSPQAETQYF. The DNA of the CDR3 is TGTGCCAGCAGTCCACAGGCAGAGACCCAGTACTTC.